This T cell receptor beta chain is from a study of blood T cell repertoires in COVID-19. Whole-study context: The United States, Italy and Spain provided the acute and convalescent COVID-19 samples.

Original processing notes: Amplified reference gene primers provided the basis for estimating nucleated cell counts. Sequenced by immunoSEQ multiplex PCR; TCRdb stores in-frame clones only, minus some. The V and J calls and clone size come from that table; D and trimming were worked out from the DNA. The sample lists 140,000 or so clones; roughly 85% were seen once. The V gene's germline CDR1 is MNHEY and CDR2 SMNVEV (reference sequence). V lost 7 bases to trimming and J lost 7 bases; unmatched junction nucleotides: 6. The CDR3 spans 13 residues. The genes are TRBV27 and TRBJ1-2; 10 positions match TRBD1. Material for sequencing was peripheral blood. The source of this sequence is a human donor with acute or convalescent COVID-19. The donor label of this sample is uncertain. CDR3 in amino acids: CASTRQGAAGYTF. CDR3 nucleotides: TGTGCCAGCACGCGACAGGGGGCGGCTGGCTACACCTTC.